Listed below are T cell receptor beta chains from one sample, sequenced in a study of B cell selection in AIRE deficiency. Sequenced by immunoSEQ multiplex PCR; TCRdb stores in-frame clones only, minus some. The sample includes about 23,000 clones, roughly 97% seen only once; the top ten take over 0.15%. What was sequenced was conventional CD4+ T cells sorted from PBMCs. These receptors all come from a human donor with AIRE deficiency. The CDR3 runs from the conserved cysteine through the conserved F or W. D genes are given only for firm matches. Clone size is not always given. Where it is, it says once, few, many or a class for expanded clones.

>16|TRBD2|.|TRBJ2-3|TRBV29-1
CSAPRAGGLGIDTQYF
TGCAGCGCCCCCAGGGCGGGAGGGCTCGGTATAGATACGCAGTATTTT
>15|TRBD1|.|TRBJ1-5|TRBV28
CASSFSGGGNQPQHF
TGTGCCAGCAGTTTTTCAGGGGGCGGCAATCAGCCCCAGCATTTT
>14|.|.|TRBJ1-3|TRBV4-3
CASSQVVSGNTIYF
TGCGCCAGCAGCCAAGTAGTCTCTGGAAACACCATATATTTT
>16|TRBD1|.|TRBJ1-4|TRBV7-2
CASSWGQGGTNEKLFF
TGTGCCAGCAGCTGGGGACAGGGGGGGACTAATGAAAAACTGTTTTTT
>13|.|.|TRBJ1-5|TRBV11-2
CASSRGGSQPQHF
TGTGCCAGCAGCCGAGGGGGGAGCCAGCCCCAGCATTTT
>16|.|.|TRBJ2-2|TRBV7-9
CASSLRGPTNTGELFF
TGTGCCAGCAGCTTAAGAGGACCTACGAACACCGGGGAGCTGTTTTTT
>14|.|.|TRBJ1-4|TRBV30
CAWRGAGKTGKLFF
TGTGCCTGGAGAGGAGCGGGGAAAACAGGGAAACTGTTTTTT
>18|.|.|TRBJ2-3|TRBV19
CATRKEGADWSSTDTQYF
TGTGCCACTAGAAAGGAAGGGGCGGACTGGTCTAGCACAGATACGCAGTATTTT
>15|TRBD2|.|TRBJ2-3|TRBV6-6
CASTQDESGSDTQYF
TGTGCCAGCACCCAAGATGAGAGCGGGAGTGATACGCAGTATTTT
>14|.|.|TRBJ1-6|TRBV30
CAWGGRAENSPLHF
TGTGCCTGGGGGGGCAGGGCGGAAAATTCACCCCTCCACTTT
>16|.|.|TRBJ2-2|TRBV18
CASSPRAGSSTGELFF
TGTGCCAGCTCACCACGGGCGGGGAGCTCCACCGGGGAGCTGTTTTTT
>15|.|.|TRBJ2-5|TRBV11-1
CASNNFGRGPETQYF
TGTGCCAGCAACAATTTTGGGCGGGGACCGGAGACCCAGTACTTC
>15|.|.|TRBJ2-6|TRBV27
CASLAGRSGANVLTF
TGTGCTTCTCTGGCGGGGCGCTCTGGGGCCAACGTCCTGACTTTC
>16|TRBD2|.|TRBJ2-3|TRBV11-3
CASSPQAGGRRDTQYF
TGTGCCAGCAGCCCCCAGGCCGGCGGGAGGAGGGATACGCAGTATTTT
>13|.|.|TRBJ1-1|TRBV30
CAWSRLFNTEAFF
TGTGCCTGGAGCCGACTCTTCAACACTGAAGCTTTCTTT
>18|.|.|TRBJ2-1|TRBV7-9
CASSLVRTYISSYNEQFF
TGTGCCAGCAGCTTAGTACGTACTTACATTAGCTCCTACAATGAGCAGTTCTTC
>14|.|.|TRBJ1-5|TRBV7-9
CASSLQGSNQPQHF
TGTGCCAGCAGCTTACAGGGGAGCAATCAGCCCCAGCATTTT
>11|.|.|TRBJ2-5|TRBV5-4
CASSLAETQYF
TGTGCCAGCAGCTTAGCGGAGACCCAGTACTTC
>13|.|.|TRBJ2-1|TRBV11-1
CASSGSSYNEQFF
TGTGCCAGCAGCGGGAGCTCCTACAATGAGCAGTTCTTC
>14|TRBD2|.|TRBJ2-5|TRBV30
CAWSRGGDGETQYF
TGTGCCTGGAGCCGGGGGGGCGACGGAGAGACCCAGTACTTC
>17|.|.|TRBJ2-3|TRBV4-2
CASSQPTGTFSTDTQYF
TGTGCCAGCAGCCAACCTACCGGGACATTTAGCACAGATACGCAGTATTTT
>14|TRBD1|.|TRBJ1-4|TRBV27
CASRDRGRYEKLFF
TGTGCCAGCAGGGACAGGGGGCGGTATGAAAAACTGTTTTTT
>15|.|.|TRBJ2-1|TRBV4-1
CASSPTRDTYNEQFF
TGCGCCAGCAGCCCGACCCGGGACACTTACAATGAGCAGTTCTTC
>13|.|once|TRBJ1-1|TRBV18
CASSPGGNTEAFF
TGTGCCAGCTCTCCGGGCGGTAACACTGAAGCTTTCTTT
>13|.|once|TRBJ2-1|TRBV7-2
CASSLMGDNEQFF
TGTGCCAGCAGCTTAATGGGGGACAATGAGCAGTTCTTC
>13|TRBD1|.|TRBJ2-7|TRBV7-2
CASSRDRVGEQYF
TGTGCCAGCAGCCGAGACAGGGTCGGCGAGCAGTACTTC
>19|TRBD1|.|TRBJ1-1|TRBV12-5
CASGLVQKEQGAGSTEAFF
TGTGCTAGTGGTTTGGTACAAAAGGAGCAGGGGGCGGGGAGCACTGAAGCTTTCTTT
>14|TRBD2|.|TRBJ2-7|TRBV6-5
CASSPRTSGREQYF
TGTGCCAGCAGCCCTAGGACTAGCGGGAGGGAGCAGTACTTC
>13|.|few|TRBJ2-3|TRBV4-1
CASSQGFGHTQYF
TGCGCCAGCAGCCAAGGTTTCGGGCATACGCAGTATTTT
>16|TRBD2|.|TRBJ2-3|TRBV19
CASSVTSGSSTDTQYF
TGTGCCAGTAGTGTGACTAGCGGGAGTTCAACAGATACGCAGTATTTT
>16|TRBD1|.|TRBJ1-2|TRBV10-3
CAISVRTGDRNYGYTF
TGTGCCATCAGTGTTAGGACAGGGGATCGTAACTATGGCTACACCTTC
>12|.|.|TRBJ1-4|TRBV6-1
CASSQKNEKLFF
TGTGCCAGCAGTCAAAAGAATGAGAAACTGTTTTTT
>12|.|.|TRBJ2-5|TRBV5-1
CASGDLQETQYF
TGCGCCAGCGGGGACCTCCAAGAGACCCAGTACTTC
>14|TRBD2|.|TRBJ2-3|TRBV28
CASYTSVYTDTQYF
TGTGCCAGCTACACTAGCGTATACACAGATACGCAGTATTTT
>14|TRBD1|.|TRBJ1-6|TRBV9
CASSVGTGESPLHF
TGTGCCAGCAGCGTAGGGACAGGGGAATCACCCCTCCACTTT
>16|TRBD2|.|TRBJ2-7|TRBV9
CASSARNGTSRYEQYF
TGTGCCAGCAGCGCGAGAAACGGGACTAGCCGGTACGAGCAGTACTTC
>16|.|.|TRBJ2-5|TRBV4-1
CASSQGGQHALETQYF
TGCGCCAGCAGCCAAGGGGGGCAGCATGCCTTAGAGACCCAGTACTTC
>13|.|.|TRBJ2-1|TRBV2
CASIGGSYNEQFF
TGTGCCAGCATCGGGGGCTCCTACAATGAGCAGTTCTTC
>14|.|.|TRBJ2-2|TRBV4-1
CASSLGLNTGELFF
TGCGCCAGCAGCCTCGGTTTGAACACCGGGGAGCTGTTTTTT
>15|.|once|TRBJ2-2|TRBV9
CASSVLGGNTGELFF
TGTGCCAGCAGCGTCCTCGGCGGAAACACCGGGGAGCTGTTTTTT
>14|.|.|TRBJ1-4|TRBV9
CASSLSGGREKLFF
TGTGCCAGCAGCTTATCCGGGGGCCGGGAAAAACTGTTTTTT
>15|.|.|TRBJ2-3|TRBV6-6
CASSYSGWYPDTQYF
TGTGCCAGCAGTTACTCGGGTTGGTATCCAGATACGCAGTATTTT
>15|TRBD1|.|TRBJ2-7|TRBV2
CASSELDRDSYEQYF
TGTGCCAGCAGTGAGCTGGACAGGGACTCCTACGAGCAGTACTTC
>15|.|.|TRBJ2-1|TRBV10-3
CAISESRRGYNEQFF
TGTGCCATCAGTGAGTCCCGGAGGGGTTACAATGAGCAGTTCTTC
>13|.|.|TRBJ1-5|TRBV19
CASSIKPNQPQHF
TGTGCCAGTAGTATAAAACCTAATCAGCCCCAGCATTTT
>14|.|.|TRBJ1-5|TRBV6-6
CASVTGSLNQPQHF
TGTGCCAGTGTTACGGGTTCGCTCAATCAGCCCCAGCATTTT
>16|.|.|TRBJ2-7|TRBV10-3
CAISEYPGELHDEQYF
TGTGCCATCAGTGAGTATCCGGGGGAGCTGCACGACGAGCAGTACTTC
>15|TRBD1|.|TRBJ2-7|TRBV5-4
CANSSTGTGFYEQYF
TGTGCCAACAGCTCGACCGGGACAGGGTTTTACGAGCAGTACTTC
>15|TRBD1|.|TRBJ2-3|TRBV25-1
CASSYGQGVLDTQYF
TGTGCCAGCAGTTACGGACAGGGGGTATTGGATACGCAGTATTTT
>12|.|.|TRBJ2-7|TRBV28
CASSFKVVEQYF
TGTGCCAGCAGTTTTAAGGTGGTCGAGCAGTACTTC
>14|.|.|TRBJ1-3|TRBV9
CASSLEGTGNTIYF
TGTGCCAGCAGTCTAGAGGGAACAGGAAACACCATATATTTT
>13|.|.|TRBJ1-1|TRBV2
CASSGDGNTEAFF
TGTGCCAGCAGTGGTGACGGGAACACTGAAGCTTTCTTT
>14|TRBD2|.|TRBJ2-1|TRBV25-1
CASSETSGRPEQFF
TGTGCCAGCAGTGAGACTAGCGGGAGGCCTGAGCAGTTCTTC
>15|TRBD1|.|TRBJ2-1|TRBV5-5
CASSYGDRRHNEQFF
TGTGCCAGCAGCTATGGGGACAGAAGACACAATGAGCAGTTCTTC
>12|.|.|TRBJ2-5|TRBV18
CASSPDGETQYF
TGTGCCAGCTCACCAGACGGAGAGACCCAGTACTTC
>12|.|.|TRBJ2-7|TRBV28
CASSYRESEQYF
TGTGCCAGCAGTTACAGGGAGTCCGAGCAGTACTTC
>15|TRBD1|.|TRBJ1-5|TRBV4-1
CASSQGVDRVQPQHF
TGCGCCAGCAGCCAAGGCGTTGACAGGGTTCAGCCCCAGCATTTT